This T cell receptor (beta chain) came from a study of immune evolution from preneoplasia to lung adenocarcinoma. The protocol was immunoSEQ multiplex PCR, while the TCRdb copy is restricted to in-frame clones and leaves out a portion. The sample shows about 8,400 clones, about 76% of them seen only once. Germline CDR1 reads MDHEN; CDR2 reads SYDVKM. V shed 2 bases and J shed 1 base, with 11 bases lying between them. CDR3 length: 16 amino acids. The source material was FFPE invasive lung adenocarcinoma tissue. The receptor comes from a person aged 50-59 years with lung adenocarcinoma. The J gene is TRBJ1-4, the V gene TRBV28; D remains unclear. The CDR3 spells CASSLDGGGTNEKLFF. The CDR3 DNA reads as TGTGCCAGCAGTTTAGATGGAGGAGGAACTAATGAAAAACTGTTTTTT.